Shown below are 24 T cell receptor beta chains from a single sample sequenced in a study of sequential checkpoint blockade in melanoma. As for treatment: randomized to nivolumab then ipilimumab (arm A) or the reverse (arm B). Here immunoSEQ multiplex PCR was the method, and the copy in TCRdb shows in-frame clones only, minus some. The sample lists some 21,000 clones, 80% to 90% occurring once. This specimen consisted of CD8+ T cells sorted from blood (inferred from file names), obtained from a patient given nivolumab and ipilimumab in sequence. These receptors originate from a human donor with melanoma.

The chain combines TRBV11-2 with TRBJ2-5; no clear D gene. Germline CDR1 is SGHAT and CDR2 is FQNNGV. This CDR3 region has 15 residues. Trimming shortened V by 1 base and J by 3 bases, and 12 bases separated the two germline ends. CDR3 residues: CASSLGYDFEETQYF. CDR3 coding DNA: TGTGCCAGCAGCTTAGGGTACGACTTCGAAGAGACCCAGTACTTC.

The gene calls are TRBV19 and TRBJ1-5; TRBD1 matches 7 bases. The CDR3 is made up of 18 amino acids. Trimming cost V 3 bases and J 2 bases; bases outside gene matches: 13. Germline CDR1 is LNHDA and CDR2 is SQIVND (reference sequence). CDR3 in amino acids: CASSMVGGRGMGNQPQHF. The CDR3 coding sequence is TGTGCCAGTAGTATGGTAGGGGGCAGAGGAATGGGCAATCAGCCCCAGCATTTT.

This chain joins TRBV10-3 and TRBJ2-7; 7 nucleotides match TRBD2. After removal of 4 bases from V and 5 bases from J, the junction contained 8 bases not matched to a gene. Germline lookup yields CDR1 ENHRY and CDR2 SYGVKD. The CDR3 consists of 14 residues. The CDR3 loop is CAISAPGRGNEQYF. DNA of the CDR3: TGTGCCATCAGTGCCCCGGGGAGGGGCAACGAGCAGTACTTC.

The chain is built from TRBV19 and TRBJ2-4; D perhaps matches TRBD2 (6 bases). The CDR3 has 14 amino acids. V lost 6 bases and J 8 bases, leaving 17 bases between the germline ends. CDR1 LNHDA and CDR2 SQIVND come from the germline V gene (reference sequence). The CDR3 DNA reads TGTGCCAGTAGCCTTACTAGCTTTCCGGACATTCAGTACTTC. It translates to CASSLTSFPDIQYF. Filled out from reference TRBV19 and TRBJ2-4, the complete variable domain reads DGGITQSPKYLFRKEGQNVTLSCEQNLNHDAMYWYRQDPGQGLRLIYYSQIVNDFQKGDIAEGYSVSREKKESFPLTVTSAQKNPTAFYLCASSLTSFPDIQYFGAGTRLSVL.

The chain uses TRBV28 and TRBJ2-7, with 9 nucleotides matching TRBD1. Germline CDR1 is MDHEN and CDR2 is SYDVKM. The CDR3 is 14 residues long. The trim removed 6 bases at V and 4 bases at J, leaving 7 bases unmatched. The DNA for the CDR3 is TGTGCCAGCAGGCGACAGGGGGAAGAATACGAGCAGTACTTC. Its translation is CASRRQGEEYEQYF.

The V and J genes are TRBV5-1 and TRBJ1-1, with TRBD1 matching 8 bases. With 4 bases clipped from V and 7 bases from J, the junction kept 6 bases outside the gene matches. Germline V lookup: CDR1 SGHRS, CDR2 YFSETQ. This CDR3 comprises 13 residues. The CDR3 DNA sequence: TGCGCCAGCAGCCCATGGACAGGGAATGAAGCTTTCTTT. Translated, it gives CASSPWTGNEAFF.

V usage is TRBV6-6 and J usage is TRBJ1-6; 7 positions match TRBD1. Unmatched junction bases numbered 8, after V lost 5 bases and J lost 10 bases. Germline V lookup: CDR1 MNHNY, CDR2 SVGAGI (reference sequence). This CDR3 is built from 14 residues. This CDR3 is CASSITGARSPLHF. The CDR3 coding sequence is TGTGCCAGCAGTATAACAGGGGCGCGATCACCCCTCCACTTT.

This clone was counted between two and nine times. The chain joins TRBV5-5 to TRBJ2-4; 7 nucleotides line up with TRBD1. The CDR3 covers 14 residues. V was clipped by 4 bases and J by 0 bases; unmatched bases: 1. Germline CDR1 SGHKS, CDR2 YYEKEE (reference sequence). This chain's CDR3 is CASSPGGAKNIQYF. In DNA, the CDR3 is TGTGCCAGCAGCCCAGGGGGAGCCAAAAACATTCAGTACTTC.

The V and J genes are TRBV30 and TRBJ2-7; D is possibly TRBD2 (6 bases). V gave up 0 bases and J gave up 6 bases, with 12 bases separating them. Germline assignment: CDR1 GTSNPN and CDR2 SVGIG (reference sequence). CDR3 length: 13 residues. This chain's CDR3 is CAWSVTGAAEQYF. In DNA form, the CDR3 reads TGTGCCTGGAGTGTCACGGGAGCGGCCGAGCAGTACTTC.

The CDR3 sequence is CASSAGTGVPLGGYTF. CDR3 in DNA: TGTGCCAGCAGCGCTGGGACAGGGGTCCCCTTAGGGGGCTACACCTTC. V is TRBV7-9 and J is TRBJ1-2; TRBD1 aligns across 10 bases. The CDR3 is made up of 16 amino acids. V lost 5 bases to trimming and J lost 8 bases; unmatched junction nucleotides: 14. From germline, CDR1 is SEHNR and CDR2 FQNEAQ (reference sequence).

The count of this clone is one. The rearrangement uses TRBV27 and TRBJ1-2, with TRBD1 identical over 10 bases. The V gene end was trimmed by 5 bases and the J gene end by 6 bases; junction bases not matched to a gene: 12. The CDR3 covers 16 residues. Per the germline V gene, CDR1 is MNHEY and CDR2 is SMNVEV (reference sequence). CDR3: CASSHTGTGVGNGYTF. The CDR3 nucleotides are TGTGCCAGCAGTCACACCGGGACAGGGGTCGGAAATGGCTACACCTTC.

The V call is TRBV5-1, the J call TRBJ1-1, with D maybe TRBD1 (6 bases). This CDR3 is 14 amino acids long. Germline-derived CDR1 and CDR2 are SGHRS and YFSETQ. Deletions cut 2 bases from V and 1 base from J, with 9 bases between. The CDR3: CASSFRQANTEAFF. CDR3 bases: TGCGCCAGCAGCTTTAGACAGGCGAACACTGAAGCTTTCTTT.

This sequence joins TRBV6-5 and TRBJ2-1; a possible D gene is TRBD2 (6 bases). CDR3 size: 13 residues. V lost 0 bases and J lost 7, with 7 bases in between. Germline CDR1 is MNHEY and CDR2 is SVGAGI. The CDR3 DNA follows: TGTGCCAGCAGTTACTCGAGCGGGAATGAGCAGTTCTTC. It is translated as CASSYSSGNEQFF.

The J gene is TRBJ1-2, the V gene TRBV5-5; 9 nucleotides agree with TRBD1. Germline CDR1 is SGHKS and CDR2 is YYEKEE (reference sequence). The CDR3 has 15 amino acids. After removal of 4 bases from V and 4 bases from J, the junction contained 8 bases not matched to a gene. The CDR3 nucleotides are TGTGCCAGCAGCCTGGGGACAGGGTCGGGCTATGGCTACACCTTC. It translates to CASSLGTGSGYGYTF.

In its sample, this clone was seen once. The chain is built from TRBV5-1 and TRBJ2-1; 7 nucleotides match TRBD2. The CDR3 sequence is 15 residues long. Trimming at V came to 0 bases and at J to 7 bases, leaving 7 bases not matched to a gene. Germline CDR1 reads SGHRS; CDR2 reads YFSETQ. The CDR3 DNA follows: TGCGCCAGCAGCTTGGTGGGGGAGGGCCAAAATGAGCAGTTCTTC. Its protein is CASSLVGEGQNEQFF.

This clone was counted between two and nine times. The chain employs TRBV9 and TRBJ2-1, with D possibly TRBD1 on 6 matching bases. Looked up from germline, CDR1 is SGDLS and CDR2 is YYNGEE. Trimming stripped 0 bases from V and 4 bases from J, with 11 bases between. The CDR3 covers 15 residues. The CDR3 nucleotides read TGTGCCAGCAGCGTAGAACAGGGTACTTACAATGAGCAGTTCTTC. Translated, it gives CASSVEQGTYNEQFF.

This chain connects TRBV6-5 to TRBJ2-3, with 7 bases that match TRBD1. CDR3 length: 15 amino acids. CDR1 and CDR2 from the germline V gene are MNHEY and SVGAGI. J lost 4 bases, V lost 4 bases, and 8 bases had no gene match. The CDR3 DNA reads as TGTGCCAGCAGTTCAACAACAGGGACAGCAGATACGCAGTATTTT. Translated, it gives CASSSTTGTADTQYF.

The J gene is TRBJ2-7, the V gene TRBV5-1; D possibly corresponds to TRBD2 (6 bases). CDR3 size: 15 residues. CDR1 is SGHRS, CDR2 YFSETQ, per germline. Trimming took off 2 bases at V and 2 bases at J, with 14 bases between the two ends. The CDR3 bases are TGCGCCAGCAGCTTTGAGCGGGCGGGAACCTACGAGCAGTACTTC. Translation: CASSFERAGTYEQYF.

The rearrangement uses TRBV6-1 and TRBJ2-3; 8 bases align to TRBD1. There are 15 residues in the CDR3. CDR1 is MNHNS, CDR2 SASEGT, per germline. V dropped 1 base and J dropped 6; count of bases not matched to a gene: 6. DNA of the CDR3: TGTGCCAGCAGTGAAGAGGACAGGGACTGGGATACGCAGTATTTT. Translating it yields CASSEEDRDWDTQYF.

V and J are TRBV1 and TRBJ2-7; the tabulated D call, TRBD2, remains unverified against the DNA. TRBV1 corresponds to a pseudogene. This CDR3 comprises 15 residues. CDR3 coding DNA: TGCACCAGCAGCCAAGATGGGGAGTCGGGCGCCGAGCAGTACTTC. Amino acids: CTSSQDGESGAEQYF.

V gene TRBV15 combines with J gene TRBJ1-3, with a weak D call TRBD1 (6 bases). The germline V gene encodes CDR1 LNHNV and CDR2 YYDKDF (reference sequence). Trimming pared 3 bases from V and 2 bases from J, leaving 11 bases between. This CDR3 has 15 amino acids. The CDR3 DNA reads as TGTGCCACCAGCAGTACAGGGAAGGCTGGAAACACCATATATTTT. This encodes CATSSTGKAGNTIYF.

The V gene is TRBV27, the J gene TRBJ2-3; tentatively, D is TRBD2 (6 bases). The germline V gene has CDR1 MNHEY and CDR2 SMNVEV (reference sequence). This CDR3 has 12 residues. V lost 5 bases to trimming and J lost 9 bases, with 12 bases between them. This CDR3 reads CASSPGEGTQYF. CDR3 DNA: TGTGCCAGCAGTCCGGGAGAGGGAACGCAGTATTTT.

A note on this clone: The junction differs from germline at one of its ends, possibly a read error. V gene TRBV2 combines with J gene TRBJ1-2, with TRBD1 matching 7 bases. The CDR3 is made up of 10 amino acids. Germline V CDR1 and CDR2: SNHLY, FYNNEI. In DNA form, the CDR3 reads TGTGCCAGCGTAGGGACAGCGCGTGACTTC. Translated, it gives CASVGTARDF.

This rearrangement joins TRBV5-4 to TRBJ2-3; 13 nucleotides align to TRBD2. Unmatched junction bases numbered 9, after V lost 2 bases and J lost 3 bases. This CDR3 is 18 amino acids long. From germline, CDR1 is SGHNT and CDR2 YYREEE (reference sequence). CDR3 sequence (DNA): TGTGCCAGCAGCTTAAGTTGGACTAGCGGGAGCTGGACAGATACGCAGTATTTT. This sequence encodes CASSLSWTSGSWTDTQYF.